This T cell receptor beta chain was sequenced for a study of spatial heterogeneity in lung cancer. About the research overall: Tumor-region TCR transcript counts correlated strongly with a T cell module score from matched bulk RNA-seq. Regarding the study as a whole: In tumor T cells, estimated coverage reached roughly 6.8% for alpha chains and approximately 14% for beta chains. Expanded alpha and beta TCR counts within tumors tracked tumor mutation counts.

Ten or more counts support this clonotype. The antigen is not known. This beta chain is off target for a library built for alpha chains, so its abundance means little. There are 12 residues in the CDR3. CDR1 is ENHRY and CDR2 is SYGVKD in the germline V gene. V was trimmed by 10 bases and J by 4 bases, leaving 11 bases between them. MiXCR, applied by TCRdb to the 5' RACE reads, yields one record per CDR3 protein. The repertoire includes some 7,800 distinct CDR3 sequences, 12% of them detected once, and 11% sits in the top ten. The time point is: sample taken at primary tumor resection. No cells were sorted before sequencing. The whole RNA sequenced was extracted from tumor, nontumor lung or frozen PBMC.

Sequenced here: lung tumor tissue, sampled at surgery. V usage is TRBV10-3 and J usage is TRBJ1-3, with D possibly being TRBD1 (6 bases). The TCR sequence derives from a male donor with early-stage non-small cell lung cancer. The CDR3 region is CATRTVGNTIYF. The CDR3 nucleotides are TGTGCCACCCGGACAGTGGGAAACACCATATATTTT.